The 20 T cell receptor beta chains below were found in one sample sequenced in a study of cytomegalovirus exposure and HLA in healthy donors. The PCR employed 60 Vbeta primers together with 13 Jbeta primers. Only in-frame clones appear in the TCRdb table, and some are missing; sequencing was by immunoSEQ multiplex PCR. The table lists around 200,000 clones, 70% to 80% of them singletons. Sample: PBMCs. The receptors were sampled from a woman in her 50s in good health and CMV-seronegative.

The gene calls are TRBV15 and TRBJ1-6; maybe TRBD1 (6 bases). This CDR3 has 18 residues. Germline loops: CDR1 LNHNV, CDR2 YYDKDF (reference sequence). The V end lost 8 bases, the J end lost 9 bases, and 29 bases lay between the germline ends. CDR3 sequence reads: CATSRWGRGGPAGSPLHF. The DNA of the CDR3 is TGTGCCACCTCCAGGTGGGGGCGCGGGGGGCCGGCGGGTTCACCCCTCCACTTT.

This chain links TRBV6-5 with TRBJ2-5, with a tentative D call TRBD1 (6 bases). Germline V CDR1 and CDR2: MNHEY, SVGAGI. This CDR3 spans 14 amino acids. The V gene lost 6 bases and the J gene lost 7 bases, with 18 bases spanning the gap. Here the CDR3 DNA reads TGTGCCAGCAGCCCGACAGGCGGTATAGTGACCCAGTACTTC. Residues: CASSPTGGIVTQYF.

The chain joins TRBV5-8 to TRBJ1-5; TRBD1 is a possible D gene (5 bases). Germline-derived CDR1 and CDR2 are SGHTS and YDEGEE. This CDR3 has 15 amino acids. V was clipped by 4 bases and J by 4 bases, with 15 bases between them. The CDR3 is CASSVSGTRNQPQHF. Written as DNA, the CDR3 is TGTGCCAGCAGCGTATCCGGGACTAGAAATCAGCCCCAGCATTTT.

This chain uses TRBV4-1 with TRBJ2-1; TRBD2 matches at 16 bases. The CDR3 length is 15 residues. Per germline, CDR1 MGHRA and CDR2 YSYEKL. V shed 3 bases and J 8 bases; nucleotides not matched to a gene: 1. The CDR3 region has the DNA TGCGCCAGCAGCCAGGGACTAGCGGGGGGGTATGAGCAGTTCTTC. Translating it yields CASSQGLAGGYEQFF.

J is TRBJ2-2 and V is TRBV19; tentative D call: TRBD1 (5 bases). V was pared by 5 bases and J by 7 bases, with 14 bases between. Germline lookup yields CDR1 LNHDA and CDR2 SQIVND (reference sequence). The CDR3 runs 14 residues. The CDR3 bases are TGTGCCAGTAGTCCCCTATCCCAGGGCGGGGAGCTGTTTTTT. Its translation: CASSPLSQGGELFF.

CDR3 DNA sequence: TGTGCCAGTAAGGGTCCTACAGGGGATTATGGCAATCAGCCCCAGCATTTT. It translates to CASKGPTGDYGNQPQHF. The J gene is TRBJ1-5, the V gene TRBV19, with TRBD1 matching 7 bases. Per the germline V gene, CDR1 is LNHDA and CDR2 is SQIVND (reference sequence). V shed 7 bases and J 2 bases; nucleotides not matched to a gene: 14. This CDR3 has 17 residues.

This clone was counted once. This sequence joins TRBV5-1 and TRBJ1-1, with 7 bases that match TRBD1. The CDR3 is 15 amino acids. Germline values: CDR1 SGHRS, CDR2 YFSETQ. The V gene end was trimmed by 4 bases and the J gene end by 6 bases; junction bases not matched to a gene: 12. CDR3 residues: CASSPMTGMYSEAFF. CDR3 sequence (DNA): TGCGCCAGCAGCCCGATGACAGGGATGTATTCTGAAGCTTTCTTT. The variable domain in full, completed from reference TRBV5-1 and TRBJ1-1, reads KAGVTQTPRYLIKTRGQQVTLSCSPISGHRSVSWYQQTPGQGLQFLFEYFSETQRNKGNFPGRFSGRQFSNSRSEMNVSTLELGDSALYLCASSPMTGMYSEAFFGQGTRLTVV.

The gene calls are TRBV5-6 and TRBJ1-4; D might be TRBD1 (5 bases). The CDR3 is made up of 15 amino acids. Germline V gene sequence: CDR1 SGHDT, CDR2 YYEEEE. The V end lost 1 base, the J end lost 8 bases, and 15 bases lay between the germline ends. CDR3 bases: TGTGCCAGCAGCTTGTCCGGGGGATACGACGAAAAACTGTTTTTT. Translating it yields CASSLSGGYDEKLFF.

This sequence joins TRBV14 and TRBJ1-4; 8 nucleotides match TRBD1. V lost 0 bases to trimming and J lost 7 bases; unmatched junction nucleotides: 16. The CDR3 is made up of 19 amino acids. Germline CDR1 reads SGHDN; CDR2 reads FVKESK. The CDR3: CASSQDFRRGLLSGEKLFF. CDR3 sequence (DNA): TGTGCCAGCAGCCAAGATTTCCGCAGGGGGCTTTTAAGTGGTGAAAAACTGTTTTTT.

This rearrangement joins TRBV5-6 to TRBJ2-7; D remains unclear. Looked up from germline, CDR1 is SGHDT and CDR2 is YYEEEE. The germline V and J ends were trimmed by 0 bases and 2 bases, with 9 bases remaining between them. The CDR3 loop spans 14 amino acids. The CDR3 protein is CASSLAAGTYEQYF. The DNA for the CDR3 is TGTGCCAGCAGCTTGGCCGCAGGTACCTACGAGCAGTACTTC.

This chain's CDR3 is CASSVADTNYGYTF. The CDR3 DNA sequence: TGTGCCAGCAGCGTAGCAGATACTAACTATGGCTACACCTTC. This chain uses TRBV9 with TRBJ1-2; no reliable D call. The CDR3 runs to 14 residues. V was pared by 0 bases and J by 0 bases, with 6 bases between. Germline V CDR1 and CDR2: SGDLS, YYNGEE.

The V gene is TRBV7-9, the J gene TRBJ2-1, with D possibly matching TRBD1 (6 bases). V gave up 5 bases and J gave up 7 bases, with 18 bases separating them. The germline gives CDR1 SEHNR, CDR2 FQNEAQ (reference sequence). The CDR3 has 15 amino acids. The CDR3 DNA reads TGTGCCAGCAGCCCGTGGCCCGGGACAATGAATGAGCAGTTCTTC. Translating gives CASSPWPGTMNEQFF.

V is TRBV7-2 and J is TRBJ2-2, with D unresolved. Germline assignment: CDR1 SGHTA and CDR2 FQGNSA. Trimming stripped 5 bases from V and 9 bases from J, with 7 bases between. CDR3 length: 11 amino acids. The CDR3 DNA reads TGTGCCAGCAGCCTAAAGAGGGAGCTGTTTTTT. Its protein product is CASSLKRELFF.

The V gene is TRBV7-8, the J gene TRBJ2-3; TRBD2 is a possible D gene (7 bases). The CDR3 has 15 residues. In germline, CDR1 is SGHVS, CDR2 FQNEAQ. Trimming stripped 6 bases from V and 8 bases from J, with 21 bases between. The CDR3 here is CASRPIGGGRGTQYF. The CDR3 DNA follows: TGTGCCAGCAGACCGATAGGGGGGGGTCGAGGTACGCAGTATTTT.

The CDR3 here is CASSKGGYCSGANVLTF. CDR3 DNA sequence: TGTGCCAGCAGCAAAGGAGGGTATTGCTCTGGGGCCAACGTCCTGACTTTC. The rearrangement uses TRBV21-1 and TRBJ2-6; TRBD2, as called in the table, went unchecked against the DNA. TRBV21-1 has pseudogene status. The CDR3 extends over 17 amino acids.

Only a few counts were recorded for this clone. This chain connects TRBV25-1 to TRBJ1-1, with 7 nucleotides matching TRBD1. Trimming at V came to 6 bases and at J to 7 bases, leaving 11 bases not matched to a gene. The CDR3 covers 14 residues. Germline-derived CDR1 and CDR2 are MGHDK and SYGVNS. The CDR3 DNA is TGTGCCAGCAGAGGTTACCTACAGGGGAATGAAGCTTTCTTT. It codes for CASRGYLQGNEAFF.

The V and J genes are TRBV7-2 and TRBJ2-7; TRBD1 is a possible D gene (8 bases). V lost 5 bases, J lost 2 bases, and 16 bases lay in between. Germline V gives CDR1 SGHTA, CDR2 FQGNSA. This CDR3 spans 15 amino acids. CDR3 loop: CASSPGGGRAYEQYF. CDR3 coding DNA: TGTGCCAGCAGCCCAGGGGGCGGGAGAGCCTACGAGCAGTACTTC.

The chain recombines TRBV6-6 with TRBJ2-2; 8 positions agree with TRBD2. This CDR3 region has 16 residues. Losses at the gene ends were 7 bases for V and 4 bases for J; bases not matched to a gene: 11. CDR1 and CDR2 from the germline V gene are MNHNY and SVGAGI (reference sequence). DNA of the CDR3: TGTGCCAGCACTATTACGGGGGGGCTCGGCACCGGGGAGCTGTTTTTT. Its protein product is CASTITGGLGTGELFF.

V and J are TRBV19 and TRBJ1-5; possible D gene TRBD1, 5 bases. The length of the CDR3 is 15 residues. Germline CDR1 reads LNHDA; CDR2 reads SQIVND (reference sequence). With 3 bases removed from V and 3 bases from J, the gap between germline ends came to 12 bases. This CDR3 reads CASSISQGINQPQHF. The CDR3 nucleotides are TGTGCCAGTAGTATTTCGCAGGGTATCAATCAGCCCCAGCATTTT. Complete variable domain (other parts from reference TRBV19 and TRBJ1-5): DGGITQSPKYLFRKEGQNVTLSCEQNLNHDAMYWYRQDPGQGLRLIYYSQIVNDFQKGDIAEGYSVSREKKESFPLTVTSAQKNPTAFYLCASSISQGINQPQHFGDGTRLSIL.

The rearrangement joins TRBV4-3 to TRBJ1-2, with 8 nucleotides matching TRBD1. Germline V gene data show CDR1 as LGHNA and CDR2 as YSLEER. The trim removed 0 bases at V and 4 bases at J, leaving 10 bases unmatched. The CDR3 loop spans 17 amino acids. CDR3 sequence reads: CASSQDQGRGRIYGYTF. The DNA of the CDR3 is TGCGCCAGCAGCCAAGATCAAGGCAGGGGGCGAATCTATGGCTACACCTTC.